Only a few counts were recorded for the clone carrying this T cell receptor beta chain. Repertoires were generated with immunoSEQ multiplex PCR, while TCRdb's copy carries only in-frame clones and drops some. Of about 46,000 clones in the sample, 73% are singletons; the top ten hold 8% to 13%. Each and every patient relapsed after autologous stem cell transplantation, and patients got differing brentuximab vedotin exposure. The source of the sample is a study of PD-1 blockade in classical Hodgkin lymphoma. Trimming took 7 bases from V and 8 from J, leaving 20 bases between them. Per the germline V gene, CDR1 is MNHEY and CDR2 is SMNVEV (reference sequence). CDR3 size: 14 residues.

This chain joins TRBV27 and TRBJ1-2, with D maybe TRBD1 (5 bases). The sequence derives from a human donor with classical Hodgkin lymphoma. Source: peripheral blood mononuclear cells (PBMCs), taken at baseline. Written as DNA, the CDR3 is TGTGCCAGCACCCGGCCGGGACTGAAAAGCGGCTACACCTTC. Translation: CASTRPGLKSGYTF.